This passage covers 18 T cell receptor beta chains from one sample sequenced in a study of T cells after posttransplantation cyclophosphamide. Treatment was busulfan-fludarabine conditioning, a marrow graft, and cyclophosphamide on days +3 and +4. Clones were sequenced by immunoSEQ multiplex PCR, and TCRdb holds only the in-frame ones, with some missing. The repertoire holds thousands of clones, with around 75% as singletons. This specimen was PBMCs, taken around 1,500 days after allogeneic stem cell transplant with posttransplant cyclophosphamide. These receptors were obtained from a male patient aged 25-45 years who received an allogeneic stem cell transplant from a related donor, was CMV-positive, and had acute GVHD only. Among the T cells, some may be from the graft donor.

V usage is TRBV29-1 and J usage is TRBJ2-5, with TRBD1 matching over 9 bases. The V and J ends lost 6 bases and 5 bases, in that order; junction bases with no gene match: 10. Germline V gene data show CDR1 as SQVTM and CDR2 as ANQGSEA. This CDR3 has 14 amino acids. This chain's CDR3 is CSVEPGQGWETQYF. The DNA for the CDR3 is TGCAGCGTGGAACCGGGACAGGGCTGGGAGACCCAGTACTTC.

The chain combines TRBV19 with TRBJ2-7; perhaps TRBD1 as D (7 bases). CDR1 LNHDA and CDR2 SQIVND come from the germline V gene (reference sequence). V was clipped by 5 bases and J by 2 bases, with 13 bases between them. The CDR3 totals 14 residues. The CDR3 bases are TGTGCCAGTAGTTCGCGGGACAGCCCCTACGAGCAGTACTTC. It codes for CASSSRDSPYEQYF. The full variable domain, its missing parts supplied by reference TRBV19 and TRBJ2-7, is DGGITQSPKYLFRKEGQNVTLSCEQNLNHDAMYWYRQDPGQGLRLIYYSQIVNDFQKGDIAEGYSVSREKKESFPLTVTSAQKNPTAFYLCASSSRDSPYEQYFGPGTRLTVT.

This chain links TRBV5-4 with TRBJ2-7, with TRBD1 matching over 11 bases. Germline values: CDR1 SGHNT, CDR2 YYREEE (reference sequence). CDR3 length: 14 amino acids. Trimming at V came to 2 bases and at J to 6 bases, leaving 4 bases not matched to a gene. CDR3 nucleotide sequence: TGTGCCAGCAGCTTCGGACAGGGGGCGCCCGAGCAGTACTTC. It encodes CASSFGQGAPEQYF.

The chain carries TRBV7-9 and TRBJ1-3; 7 nucleotides match TRBD1. V was pared by 6 bases and J by 4 bases, with 6 bases of the junction left unmatched. Looked up from germline, CDR1 is SEHNR and CDR2 is FQNEAQ (reference sequence). The CDR3 sequence is 14 residues long. The CDR3 DNA follows: TGTGCCAGCAGTCAGCAGGGGGACGGAAACACCATATATTTT. Translating gives CASSQQGDGNTIYF.

The J gene is TRBJ1-3, the V gene TRBV6-1, with D unclear. Trimming removed 8 bases from V and 0 bases from J, with 11 bases in between. Germline CDR1 MNHNS, CDR2 SASEGT. The CDR3 covers 14 residues. The CDR3 loop is CASAERYSGNTIYF. The CDR3 DNA reads as TGTGCCAGCGCCGAACGGTACTCTGGAAACACCATATATTTT.

The chain joins TRBV7-2 to TRBJ2-7; tentatively, D is TRBD1 (6 bases). Trimming left V 5 bases short and J 3 bases short, with 14 bases between. Germline V gene data show CDR1 as SGHTA and CDR2 as FQGNSA. The CDR3 consists of 14 residues. The CDR3 spells CASSLSGTNYEQYF. As DNA, the CDR3 is TGTGCCAGCAGCCTATCCGGGACAAACTACGAGCAGTACTTC. Full variable domain (remainder filled in from reference TRBV7-2 and TRBJ2-7): GAGVSQSPSNKVTEKGKDVELRCDPISGHTALYWYRQSLGQGLEFLIYFQGNSAPDKSGLPSDRFSAERTGGSVSTLTIQRTQQEDSAVYLCASSLSGTNYEQYFGPGTRLTVT.

J is TRBJ1-2 and V is TRBV10-3; D is unresolved. The germline gives CDR1 ENHRY, CDR2 SYGVKD. CDR3 length equals 14 residues. The V gene lost 3 bases and the J gene lost 4 bases, with 12 bases spanning the gap. As DNA, the CDR3 is TGTGCCATCAGTGATCCTGTCGAGCCCTATGGCTACACCTTC. Translation gives CAISDPVEPYGYTF.

The rearrangement joins TRBV2 to TRBJ1-2; 8 bases match TRBD1. The CDR3 totals 14 residues. Looked up from germline, CDR1 is SNHLY and CDR2 is FYNNEI. V trimming: 6 bases; J trimming: 2 bases; junction bases outside the gene matches: 5. CDR3 residues: CASREGQDNYGYTF. The CDR3 coding sequence is TGTGCCAGCAGGGAGGGACAGGACAACTATGGCTACACCTTC.

The chain's CDR3 is CASRSPLDIAKNIQYF. The CDR3 DNA is TGTGCCAGCAGGAGCCCTTTAGATATAGCCAAAAACATTCAGTACTTC. This rearrangement joins TRBV2 to TRBJ2-4; D not certain. Trimming stripped 6 bases from V and 0 bases from J, with 15 bases between. The CDR3 runs to 16 residues. From germline, CDR1 is SNHLY and CDR2 FYNNEI.

A single count supports this clone. The chain carries TRBV18 and TRBJ2-6, with 8 bases matching TRBD1. This CDR3 is 15 amino acids long. The V gene end was trimmed by 6 bases and the J gene end by 3 bases; junction bases not matched to a gene: 4. CDR1 KGHSH and CDR2 LQKENI come from the germline V gene. The CDR3 DNA reads as TGTGCCAGCTCGCCAGACAGGGGTGGGGCCAACGTCCTGACTTTC. Translated: CASSPDRGGANVLTF.

In DNA form, the CDR3 reads TGTGCCAGCAGATCCGGGACAGGGCTAAACCAGGGTACGCAGTATTTT. Its protein product is CASRSGTGLNQGTQYF. The V call is TRBV7-8, the J call TRBJ2-3, with 9 bases lining up with TRBD1. The CDR3 sequence is 16 residues long. The ends lost 6 bases at V and 8 bases at J; junction bases unmatched: 15. CDR1 is SGHVS, CDR2 FQNEAQ, per germline.

This sequence joins TRBV9 and TRBJ1-6; tentative D call: TRBD1 (6 bases). This CDR3 spans 14 amino acids. Trimming took off 3 bases at V and 8 bases at J, with 12 bases between the two ends. The germline V gene encodes CDR1 SGDLS and CDR2 YYNGEE. The CDR3 protein is CASSGQVGDSPLHF. In DNA form, the CDR3 reads TGTGCCAGCAGCGGACAGGTTGGAGATTCACCCCTCCACTTT.

The genes are TRBV7-9 and TRBJ2-7; tentatively, D is TRBD1 (6 bases). Germline CDR1 SEHNR, CDR2 FQNEAQ (reference sequence). CDR3 size: 12 residues. Trimming left V 5 bases short and J 2 bases short, with 7 bases between. In DNA form, the CDR3 reads TGTGCCAGCAGCCAGGGGACCTACGAGCAGTACTTC. It specifies CASSQGTYEQYF.

The V and J genes are TRBV10-3 and TRBJ2-3; 12 positions match TRBD2. V was pared by 4 bases and J by 4 bases, with 3 bases of the junction left unmatched. The germline gives CDR1 ENHRY, CDR2 SYGVKD. CDR3 length: 15 residues. The CDR3 DNA follows: TGTGCCATCAGTGGAGGGACTAGCGGGTCAGATACGCAGTATTTT. As protein: CAISGGTSGSDTQYF.

The chain links TRBV7-6 to TRBJ1-1; D gene unclear. The CDR3 consists of 13 residues. Per the germline V gene, CDR1 is SGHVS and CDR2 is FNYEAQ. Trimming pared 10 bases from V and 1 base from J, leaving 13 bases between. The CDR3 DNA reads as TGTGCCACTTCGGTCAGGCCGAACACTGAAGCTTTCTTT. Its protein product is CATSVRPNTEAFF.

V and J are TRBV7-8 and TRBJ2-1; 10 bases line up with TRBD1. The germline V gene has CDR1 SGHVS and CDR2 FQNEAQ. V trimming: 4 bases; J trimming: 9 bases; junction bases outside the gene matches: 12. The CDR3 has 16 amino acids. The DNA for the CDR3 is TGTGCCAGCAGCTCAATTCGACAGGGGGCCGGTGTTGAGCAGTTCTTC. This gives the protein CASSSIRQGAGVEQFF. Supplemented by reference TRBV7-8 and TRBJ2-1, the full variable domain reads GAGVSQSPRYKVAKRGQDVALRCDPISGHVSLFWYQQALGQGPEFLTYFQNEAQLDKSGLPSDRFFAERPEGSVSTLKIQRTQQEDSAVYLCASSSIRQGAGVEQFFGPGTRLTVL.

This clone was detected a few times. The chain joins TRBV19 to TRBJ1-2; D is unclear. Germline assignment: CDR1 LNHDA and CDR2 SQIVND (reference sequence). The CDR3 covers 12 residues. The V and J ends lost 5 bases and 5 bases respectively, with 9 bases between them. CDR3 coding DNA: TGTGCCAGTAGTGCAACAGCTTATGGCTACACCTTC. It specifies CASSATAYGYTF.

The chain recombines TRBV29-1 with TRBJ2-1, with 7 nucleotides matching TRBD2. J was trimmed by 1 base and V by 4 bases; bases with no gene match: 4. The CDR3 runs 14 residues. Germline V gene lookup returns CDR1 SQVTM and CDR2 ANQGSEA. The CDR3 region has the DNA TGCAGCGTTGTCGGCGGGGGATCCTACAATGAGCAGTTCTTC. This encodes CSVVGGGSYNEQFF.